The clone carrying this TCR beta chain came up a few times. The CDR3 loop spans 14 amino acids. Germline V gene data show CDR1 as LGHDT and CDR2 as YNNKEL (reference sequence). V lost 3 bases and J lost 7, with 12 bases in between. The sample comes from a study of T cells of healthy individuals. TCRdb itself ran the 5' RACE reads through MiXCR, one entry per CDR3 protein. The sample has 60,000 to 75,000 distinct CDR3 sequences; around 16% are singletons. This clonotype originated in a human donor in good health. The gene calls are TRBV3-1 and TRBJ2-2; a weak D match, TRBD1 (6 bases). The CDR3 region has the DNA TGTGCCAGCAGCCATGGGACAATCGGCGGGGAGCTGTTTTTT. Translating it yields CASSHGTIGGELFF.